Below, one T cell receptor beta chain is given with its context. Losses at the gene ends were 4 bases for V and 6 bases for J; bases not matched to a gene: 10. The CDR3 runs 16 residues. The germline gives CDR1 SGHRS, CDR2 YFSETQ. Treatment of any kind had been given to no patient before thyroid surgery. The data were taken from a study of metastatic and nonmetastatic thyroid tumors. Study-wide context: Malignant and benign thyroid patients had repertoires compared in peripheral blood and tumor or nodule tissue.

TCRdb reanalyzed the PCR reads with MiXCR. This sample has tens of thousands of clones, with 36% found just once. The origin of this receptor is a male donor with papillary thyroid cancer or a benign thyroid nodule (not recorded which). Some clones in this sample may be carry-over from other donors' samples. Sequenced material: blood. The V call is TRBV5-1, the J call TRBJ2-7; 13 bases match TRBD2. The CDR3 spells CASSAGLAGDKGEQYF. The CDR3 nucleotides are TGCGCCAGCAGCGCAGGACTAGCGGGAGACAAGGGCGAGCAGTACTTC.